A single T cell receptor beta chain is shown here with its context. This clone was seen just once. Its binding antigen is unknown. Within one base of it there is no much larger clone, and no base qualities were kept. The data originate from a study of blood T cell repertoires in COVID-19 (dated by TCRdb to 2018 to 2021). Regarding the complete study: Samples from collaborators originated in the United States, Italy and Spain and spanned both the acute and convalescent phases of COVID-19. The prospective study material was composed of cDNA or gDNA derived from T cells, B-cell-depleted T cells, or PBMCs. Subjects who had been exposed to COVID-19, were actively infected with it, or had recovered from it provided the deeply sampled blood TCRbeta repertoires that made up the dataset. The repertoires were made available in a free public database intended to serve as a resource for research on the immune response to SARS-CoV-2. Samples were obtained from the ongoing ImmuneRACE study (first 160 participants) and from 950 to 1,500 subjects provided by 6 global collaborators. The sample metadata nearly always contained a de-identified subject ID, COVID-19 status, age in years and sex. Where HLA class I and class II types were available, the types were taken from metadata supplied by the sample provider, not from assay-based typing. Here is what the overall study found, with its caveats: The quantity of clinical and demographic metadata differed by source and by participant and was supplied without curation.

CDR1 and CDR2 are read off the germline V gene as SGHRS and YFSETQ. The CDR3 goes from the cysteine to the phenylalanine over 14 residues. Of all the DNA, just the CDR3 is kept, 42 bases in frame from base 1. Germline trimming amounts to 1 base on V and 3 bases on J, with 4 as the count of junction bases outside the gene matches. Whole blood was collected in K2EDTA tubes by collaborating institutions according to the institutions' own protocols. For TCRbeta analysis, collaborators shipped samples as frozen whole blood, isolated PBMCs, or DNA extracted from either of those sample types. TCRbeta CDR3 regions were amplified from genomic DNA using the immunoSEQ Assay, a bias-controlled multiplex PCR. The original pipeline was this. Within the assay, amplification of reference gene primers was used to estimate how many nucleated cells each sample contained. Sequence reads were collapsed and filtered to measure the absolute abundance of every unique TCRbeta CDR3 rearrangement. For each sample, productive Simpson clonality was calculated as the square root of Simpson's diversity index over productive rearrangements. In its TCRdb copy, this immuneACCESS table keeps in-frame sequences only and misses some clones. Where compared with another copy, unresolved V genes explain less than half of these, and the others have no known cause. V and J calls and clone size follow that table, whereas D and trimming were derived from the DNA. The sample table contains about 92,000 clones; only one count was recorded for 55% to 80% of them. The ten largest account for around 25% of the sample.

The TCR was taken from a woman aged 55-69 years in a cohort sampled during active or convalescent COVID-19. Sequencing was done on a sample of peripheral blood. The V and J segments used are TRBV5-1 and TRBJ2-7; the central 7 bases match TRBD1. The bases are TGCGCCAGCAGCTTGACAGGGGTCCTCTACGAGCAGTACTTC. Its protein reads: CASSLTGVLYEQYF. Beyond the CDR3, the reference TRBV5-1 and TRBJ2-7 genes provide the residues; the full variable domain reads: KAGVTQTPRYLIKTRGQQVTLSCSPISGHRSVSWYQQTPGQGLQFLFEYFSETQRNKGNFPGRFSGRQFSNSRSEMNVSTLELGDSALYLCASSLTGVLYEQYFGPGTRLTVT.